The 2 T cell receptor beta chains reported below all come from one sample, sequenced in a study of shared T cell receptors in the human thymus. Measured with immunoSEQ multiplex PCR; TCRdb has only the in-frame clones, and not every one. The sample yields hundreds of thousands of clones, roughly 90% seen once. This sample also appeared in a second study, on human thymus T cells.

The sequencing input was thymocytes. These receptors came from a boy under two years old with a congenital heart defect.

This clone turned up a few times. The chain combines TRBV5-5 with TRBJ1-4; no reliable D call. From germline, CDR1 is SGHKS and CDR2 YYEKEE (reference sequence). The CDR3 length is 15 residues. The V and J ends lost 3 bases and 2 bases respectively, with 11 bases between them. The CDR3 coding sequence is TGTGCCAGCAGCTATTGGAGGGCCACTAATGAAAAACTGTTTTTT. Its translation is CASSYWRATNEKLFF. Full variable domain (outside the CDR3, taken from reference TRBV5-5 and TRBJ1-4): DAGVTQSPTHLIKTRGQQVTLRCSPISGHKSVSWYQQVLGQGPQFIFQYYEKEERGRGNFPDRFSARQFPNYSSELNVNALLLGDSALYLCASSYWRATNEKLFFGSGTQLSVL.

CDR3 nucleotide sequence: TGTGCCAGCAGTGCGAGGGGGCGCGGGACTGAAGCTTTCTTT. Encoded protein: CASSARGRGTEAFF. The V and J genes are TRBV2 and TRBJ1-1; 7 bases agree with TRBD1. This CDR3 has 14 amino acids. Trimming removed 4 bases from V and 5 bases from J; junction bases left unmatched: 7. Germline CDR1 SNHLY, CDR2 FYNNEI. The full variable domain, with the rest looked up from reference TRBV2 and TRBJ1-1, is EPEVTQTPSHQVTQMGQEVILRCVPISNHLYFYWYRQILGQKVEFLVSFYNNEISEKSEIFDDQFSVERPDGSNFTLKIRSTKLEDSAMYFCASSARGRGTEAFFGQGTRLTVV.